The 16 T cell receptor beta chains below all came from one sample that was sequenced in a study of blood T cell repertoires in COVID-19. Produced via immunoSEQ multiplex PCR; TCRdb's table is partial and in-frame only. The table includes some 44,000 clones, approximately 90% detected once. The sequencing sample was made of peripheral blood. The receptors were sampled from a human donor in a cohort sampled during active COVID-19.

The V and J genes are TRBV6-5 and TRBJ2-1, with TRBD1 matching 7 bases. J was trimmed by 9 bases and V by 6 bases; bases with no gene match: 8. The length of the CDR3 is 13 residues. Germline V gives CDR1 MNHEY, CDR2 SVGAGI. CDR3 sequence reads: CASRSGTVSEQFF. In DNA form, the CDR3 reads TGTGCCAGCAGGTCCGGGACAGTGTCTGAGCAGTTCTTC.

The chain uses TRBV6-2 or TRBV6-3 and TRBJ1-5, with a weak D call TRBD1 (6 bases). The CDR3 sequence is 19 residues long. Trimming shortened V by 7 bases and J by 1 base, and 26 bases separated the two germline ends. Germline lookup yields CDR1 MNHEY and CDR2 SVGEGT. The CDR3 nucleotides are TGTGCCAGCACCCCGGGACAATCATATATCCCACGAAGCAATCAGCCCCAGCATTTT. Residues: CASTPGQSYIPRSNQPQHF.

V and J are TRBV5-4 and TRBJ2-5; D perhaps matches TRBD1 (8 bases). Looked up from germline, CDR1 is SGHNT and CDR2 is YYREEE (reference sequence). The V end lost 2 bases, the J end lost 5 bases, and 10 bases lay between the germline ends. CDR3 length: 13 residues. The CDR3 here is CASSLQGGETQYF. The CDR3, as DNA: TGTGCCAGCAGCTTACAGGGGGGGGAGACCCAGTACTTC.

The V gene is TRBV7-8, the J gene TRBJ2-1; D is perhaps TRBD2 (7 bases). The V end lost 5 bases, the J end lost 4 bases, and 21 bases lay between the germline ends. Germline CDR1 SGHVS, CDR2 FQNEAQ. CDR3 size: 17 residues. CDR3 sequence: CASSAHRVWGGYNEQFF. CDR3 bases: TGTGCCAGCAGCGCGCACAGGGTTTGGGGGGGATACAATGAGCAGTTCTTC.

The rearrangement uses TRBV14 and TRBJ2-3; 11 bases line up with TRBD2. Trimming took 3 bases from V and 4 from J; bases not matched to a gene: 3. This CDR3 spans 15 amino acids. Germline lookup yields CDR1 SGHDN and CDR2 FVKESK. CDR3 coding DNA: TGTGCCAGCAGCCACGGACTAGCGGGTCCAGATACGCAGTATTTT. Residues: CASSHGLAGPDTQYF.

The rearrangement links TRBV19 to TRBJ1-1; TRBD1 might be the D (5 bases). The germline V gene has CDR1 LNHDA and CDR2 SQIVND (reference sequence). V was pared by 8 bases and J by 4 bases, with 20 bases between. This CDR3 comprises 15 residues. The CDR3 DNA follows: TGTGCCAGTCTCATTGGTGGGGCGCGGGGCACTGAAGCTTTCTTT. Translation gives CASLIGGARGTEAFF. Using reference TRBV19 and TRBJ1-1 for the parts outside the CDR3, the full variable domain is DGGITQSPKYLFRKEGQNVTLSCEQNLNHDAMYWYRQDPGQGLRLIYYSQIVNDFQKGDIAEGYSVSREKKESFPLTVTSAQKNPTAFYLCASLIGGARGTEAFFGQGTRLTVV.

The genes are TRBV27 and TRBJ2-3; D remains unclear. V lost 4 bases and J 5 bases, leaving 10 bases between the germline ends. Germline CDR1 and CDR2: MNHEY and SMNVEV (reference sequence). This CDR3 region has 13 residues. Here the CDR3 reads CASSYRDKDTQYF. The CDR3 DNA follows: TGTGCCAGCAGTTACCGAGACAAAGATACGCAGTATTTT.

A note on this clone: This same CDR3 is encoded by further DNA sequences in the sample. The chain combines TRBV2 with TRBJ2-2; 8 bases align to TRBD2. Germline CDR1 is SNHLY and CDR2 is FYNNEI. There are 15 residues in the CDR3. Trimming cost V 5 bases and J 3 bases; bases outside gene matches: 5. As DNA, the CDR3 is TGTGCCAGCAGTCGTAGCGGGATACACACCGGGGAGCTGTTTTTT. Translating it yields CASSRSGIHTGELFF.

The chain has TRBV19 and TRBJ1-5, with 8 nucleotides matching TRBD1. Unmatched junction bases numbered 12, after V lost 5 bases and J lost 9 bases. Germline assignment: CDR1 LNHDA and CDR2 SQIVND (reference sequence). This CDR3 spans 15 amino acids. The CDR3 spells CASSPPGQGLSPQHF. In DNA, the CDR3 is TGTGCCAGTAGTCCCCCAGGACAGGGATTATCGCCCCAGCATTTT.

This rearrangement joins TRBV10-2 to TRBJ1-2; D is unclear. Trimming shortened V by 5 bases and J by 1 base, and 8 bases separated the two germline ends. Germline lookup yields CDR1 WSHSY and CDR2 SAAADI. The CDR3 is made up of 13 amino acids. CDR3 DNA: TGCGCCAGCAGTCGATACTTTAACTATGGCTACACCTTC. It translates to CASSRYFNYGYTF.

This chain connects TRBV7-8 to TRBJ1-3; tentative D call: TRBD1 (5 bases). Trimming stripped 5 bases from V and 2 bases from J, with 13 bases between. The CDR3 is 15 amino acids. Germline values: CDR1 SGHVS, CDR2 FQNEAQ. CDR3 loop: CASSREQGPGNTIYF. The CDR3 DNA reads as TGTGCCAGCAGCCGTGAGCAGGGTCCTGGAAACACCATATATTTT.

The chain recombines TRBV6-2 or TRBV6-3 with TRBJ1-2; D call uncertain. Germline V gives CDR1 MNHEY, CDR2 SVGEGT. The length of the CDR3 is 10 residues. Trimming left V 4 bases short and J 5 bases short, with 2 bases between. The CDR3 DNA sequence: TGTGCCAGCAGTTCGTATGGCTACACCTTC. Its translation: CASSSYGYTF.

This clone was observed a single time. The rearrangement uses TRBV6-6 and TRBJ2-7, with D perhaps matching TRBD2 (5 bases). V lost 2 bases and J lost 1, with 6 bases in between. This CDR3 region has 13 residues. Germline CDR1 and CDR2: MNHNY and SVGAGI (reference sequence). CDR3 sequence reads: CASSYPGSYEQYF. CDR3 DNA: TGTGCCAGCAGTTACCCGGGGTCCTACGAGCAGTACTTC.

The gene calls are TRBV27 and TRBJ2-7, with TRBD2 matching over 13 bases. The J segment lost 2 bases and the V segment lost 5 bases, leaving 6 bases of the junction unmatched. This CDR3 has 16 amino acids. Per germline, CDR1 MNHEY and CDR2 SMNVEV (reference sequence). The CDR3 loop is CASSPSGTSGAYEQYF. The CDR3 bases are TGTGCCAGCAGTCCCTCCGGGACTAGCGGGGCCTACGAGCAGTACTTC.

The CDR3 nucleotides are TGTGCCAGCAGTTATGATGTGGTCGGCACTGAAGCTTTCTTT. It is translated as CASSYDVVGTEAFF. The chain joins TRBV6-5 to TRBJ1-1; no clear D. CDR1 and CDR2 from the germline V gene are MNHEY and SVGAGI. This CDR3 has 14 amino acids. The V gene lost 3 bases and the J gene lost 4 bases, with 12 bases spanning the gap.

The chain combines TRBV28 with TRBJ2-7; 9 bases are a match to TRBD2. CDR3 length: 16 amino acids. The germline V gene has CDR1 MDHEN and CDR2 SYDVKM. Trimming removed 3 bases from V and 2 bases from J; junction bases left unmatched: 8. CDR3 in amino acids: CASSFAPSGITYEQYF. As DNA, the CDR3 is TGTGCCAGCAGTTTTGCCCCTAGCGGGATCACCTACGAGCAGTACTTC.